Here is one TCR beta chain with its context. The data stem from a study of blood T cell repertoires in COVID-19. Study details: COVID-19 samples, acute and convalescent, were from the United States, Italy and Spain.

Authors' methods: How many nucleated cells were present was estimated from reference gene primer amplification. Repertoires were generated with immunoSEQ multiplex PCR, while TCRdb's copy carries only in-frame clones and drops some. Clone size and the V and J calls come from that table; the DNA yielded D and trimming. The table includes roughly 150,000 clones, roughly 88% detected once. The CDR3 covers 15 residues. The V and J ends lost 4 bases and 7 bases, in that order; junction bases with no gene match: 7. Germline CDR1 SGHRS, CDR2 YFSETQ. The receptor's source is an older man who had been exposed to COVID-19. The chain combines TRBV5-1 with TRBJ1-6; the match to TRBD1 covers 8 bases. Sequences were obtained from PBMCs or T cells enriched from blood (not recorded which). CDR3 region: CASSLDGQGNSPLHF. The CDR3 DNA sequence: TGCGCCAGCAGCCTGGACGGACAGGGCAATTCACCCCTCCACTTT.